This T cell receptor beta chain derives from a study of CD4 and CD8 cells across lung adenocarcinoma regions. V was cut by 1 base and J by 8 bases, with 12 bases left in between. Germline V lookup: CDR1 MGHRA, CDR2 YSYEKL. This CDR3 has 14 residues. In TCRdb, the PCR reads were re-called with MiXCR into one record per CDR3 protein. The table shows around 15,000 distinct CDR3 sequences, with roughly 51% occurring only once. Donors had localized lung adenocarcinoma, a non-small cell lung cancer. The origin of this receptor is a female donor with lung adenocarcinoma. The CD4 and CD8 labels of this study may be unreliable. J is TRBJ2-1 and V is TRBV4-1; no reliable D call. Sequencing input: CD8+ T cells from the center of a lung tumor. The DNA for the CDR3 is TGCGCCAGCAGCCAAGTGGCTAGTGGCGATGAGCAGTTCTTC. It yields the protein CASSQVASGDEQFF.